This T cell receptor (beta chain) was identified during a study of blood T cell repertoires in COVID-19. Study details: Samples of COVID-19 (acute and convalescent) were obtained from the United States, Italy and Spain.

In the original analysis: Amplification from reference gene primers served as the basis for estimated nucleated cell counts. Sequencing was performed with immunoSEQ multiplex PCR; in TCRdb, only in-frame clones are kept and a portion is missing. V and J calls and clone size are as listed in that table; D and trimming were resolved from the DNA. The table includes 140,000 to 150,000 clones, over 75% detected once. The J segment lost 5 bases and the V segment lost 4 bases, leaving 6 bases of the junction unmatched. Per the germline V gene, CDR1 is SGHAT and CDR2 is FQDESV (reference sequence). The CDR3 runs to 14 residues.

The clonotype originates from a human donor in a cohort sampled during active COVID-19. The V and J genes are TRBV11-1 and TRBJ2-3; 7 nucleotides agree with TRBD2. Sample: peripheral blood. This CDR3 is CASSSREGRDTQYF. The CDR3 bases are TGTGCCAGCAGCTCAAGGGAGGGTAGAGATACGCAGTATTTT. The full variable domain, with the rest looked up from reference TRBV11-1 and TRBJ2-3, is EAEVAQSPRYKITEKSQAVAFWCDPISGHATLYWYRQILGQGPELLVQFQDESVVDDSQLPKDRFSAERLKGVDSTLKIQPAELGDSAMYLCASSSREGRDTQYFGPGTRLTVL.